These T cell receptor beta chains were read from a single sample in a study of cytomegalovirus exposure and HLA in healthy donors. Assay: immunoSEQ multiplex PCR; the TCRdb copy retains only in-frame clones and omits some. The sample contains about 78,000 clones, approximately 70% of which appear only once. The specimen sequenced was PBMCs. The receptors shown here come from a woman aged 35 to 49 in good health and CMV-seropositive. Each CDR3 is given with its conserved first and last residue. D genes are given only for firm matches. Some rows mark clone size as missing; the rest say once, few, many or name a class of expanded clone.

D gene: TRBD2; J gene: TRBJ2-1; clone size: .; V gene: TRBV29-1; CDR3 DNA: TGCAGCGTTGAGTACCCCCAGACTAGCCGGCGCGATGAGCAGTTCTTC; CDR3 protein: CSVEYPQTSRRDEQFF
D gene: TRBD2; J gene: TRBJ2-1; clone size: once; V gene: TRBV4-1; CDR3 DNA: TGCGCCAGCAGCCAAGGCCTCCTACTAGCGGGGGGCAACTACAATGAGCAGTTCTTC; CDR3 protein: CASSQGLLLAGGNYNEQFF
D gene: TRBD2; J gene: TRBJ2-7; clone size: once; V gene: TRBV2; CDR3 DNA: TGTGCCAGCAGGCCGACTAGCGGGCCATACGAGCAGTACTTC; CDR3 protein: CASRPTSGPYEQYF
D gene: .; J gene: TRBJ1-1; clone size: .; V gene: TRBV5-1; CDR3 DNA: TGCGCCAGCAACCAATGGGGGGGGGACACTGAAGCTTTCTTT; CDR3 protein: CASNQWGGDTEAFF
D gene: TRBD1; J gene: TRBJ1-2; clone size: .; V gene: TRBV7-2; CDR3 DNA: TGTGCCAGCAGTCACTCTACAGGGGTTGGTTTGTATGGCTACACCTTC; CDR3 protein: CASSHSTGVGLYGYTF
D gene: TRBD2; J gene: TRBJ2-3; clone size: once; V gene: TRBV7-6; CDR3 DNA: TGTGCCAGCAGCCCCACGGGGGGGATAGATACGCAGTATTTT; CDR3 protein: CASSPTGGIDTQYF
D gene: TRBD1; J gene: TRBJ1-2; clone size: .; V gene: TRBV2; CDR3 DNA: TGTGCCAGGCAATATTCGACAGGGGACTATGGCTACACCTTC; CDR3 protein: CARQYSTGDYGYTF
D gene: TRBD1; J gene: TRBJ2-3; clone size: .; V gene: TRBV7-9; CDR3 DNA: TGTGCCAGCAGCCTTTTCCCCGGGACAGGGGATACGCAGTATTTT; CDR3 protein: CASSLFPGTGDTQYF
D gene: .; J gene: TRBJ1-1; clone size: .; V gene: TRBV6-6; CDR3 DNA: TGTGCCAGCAGTTACTCGACTCTGGCTGAAGCTTTCTTT; CDR3 protein: CASSYSTLAEAFF
D gene: .; J gene: TRBJ1-1; clone size: .; V gene: TRBV4-2; CDR3 DNA: TGTGCCAGCAGCCTATACCAGGATTCGAACACTGAAGCTTTCTTT; CDR3 protein: CASSLYQDSNTEAFF
D gene: .; J gene: TRBJ1-2; clone size: .; V gene: TRBV5-1; CDR3 DNA: TGCGCCAGCAGTATCGGGCAGGACAGAATCTATGGCTACACCTTC; CDR3 protein: CASSIGQDRIYGYTF
D gene: TRBD1; J gene: TRBJ1-4; clone size: few; V gene: TRBV6-1; CDR3 DNA: TGTGCCAGCAGTGAAACGGTGGGACAGCGAGAAAAACTGTTTTTT; CDR3 protein: CASSETVGQREKLFF
D gene: .; J gene: TRBJ2-3; clone size: once; V gene: TRBV11-2; CDR3 DNA: TGTGCCAGCAGCCGGGACATCGCAATTAACACAGATACGCAGTATTTT; CDR3 protein: CASSRDIAINTDTQYF
D gene: .; J gene: TRBJ2-7; clone size: .; V gene: TRBV15; CDR3 DNA: TGTGCCACCAGCAGAGATCCGTACGAGCAGTACTTC; CDR3 protein: CATSRDPYEQYF
D gene: .; J gene: TRBJ2-5; clone size: .; V gene: TRBV4-1; CDR3 DNA: TGCGCCAGCAGCCAAGACTATGGACCTACGGGGAAGACCCAGTACTTC; CDR3 protein: CASSQDYGPTGKTQYF
D gene: TRBD2; J gene: TRBJ2-1; clone size: .; V gene: TRBV7-2; CDR3 DNA: TGTGCCAGCACCCAGCGGGGGGGAAGATACAATGAGCAGTTCTTC; CDR3 protein: CASTQRGGRYNEQFF
D gene: TRBD1; J gene: TRBJ1-2; clone size: .; V gene: TRBV6-5; CDR3 DNA: TGTGCCAGCAGTTACGGGACTAGGACAGGGGGTGGCTACACCTTC; CDR3 protein: CASSYGTRTGGGYTF
D gene: TRBD1; J gene: TRBJ1-5; clone size: once; V gene: TRBV5-8; CDR3 DNA: TGTGCCAGCAGTCCTGGACAGGGGGCGATAGGGAATCAGCCCCAGCATTTT; CDR3 protein: CASSPGQGAIGNQPQHF
D gene: .; J gene: TRBJ1-2; clone size: .; V gene: TRBV21-1; CDR3 DNA: TGTGCCAGCAGCAAAGGCGGGGCGCCTGGCTACACCTTC; CDR3 protein: CASSKGGAPGYTF
D gene: .; J gene: TRBJ1-1; clone size: few; V gene: TRBV6-1; CDR3 DNA: TGTGCCAGCAGTGATCAAACAGCAGCTTTCTTT; CDR3 protein: CASSDQTAAFF
D gene: TRBD1; J gene: TRBJ2-5; clone size: .; V gene: TRBV28; CDR3 DNA: TGTGCCAGCAGCCAGGACAGGGCGATGGATTTTTGGGAGACCCAGTACTTC; CDR3 protein: CASSQDRAMDFWETQYF
D gene: .; J gene: TRBJ1-3; clone size: .; V gene: TRBV7-2; CDR3 DNA: TGTGCCAGCAGCCCAATAGGCCGTGGAGACGGAAACACCATATATTTT; CDR3 protein: CASSPIGRGDGNTIYF
D gene: TRBD1; J gene: TRBJ2-7; clone size: few; V gene: TRBV5-6; CDR3 DNA: TGTGCCAGCAGCACCGGGACAGTTTACGAGCAGTACTTC; CDR3 protein: CASSTGTVYEQYF
D gene: TRBD1; J gene: TRBJ1-3; clone size: .; V gene: TRBV4-1; CDR3 DNA: TGCGCCAGCAGCCAAACAGGGGGTGCTGGAAACACCATATATTTT; CDR3 protein: CASSQTGGAGNTIYF
D gene: TRBD1; J gene: TRBJ1-1; clone size: once; V gene: TRBV7-2; CDR3 DNA: TGTGCCAGCAGCTGGTCCAGGGGGTGGGGCACTGAAGCTTTCTTT; CDR3 protein: CASSWSRGWGTEAFF
D gene: .; J gene: TRBJ1-6; clone size: once; V gene: TRBV7-2; CDR3 DNA: TGTGCCAGCAGCCCCCCAGGGGATTATGGTTCACCCCTCCACTTT; CDR3 protein: CASSPPGDYGSPLHF
D gene: TRBD2; J gene: TRBJ2-5; clone size: .; V gene: TRBV9; CDR3 DNA: TGTGCCAGCAGCGGCCCCGGGACTAAACAAGAGACCCAGTACTTC; CDR3 protein: CASSGPGTKQETQYF
D gene: TRBD1; J gene: TRBJ1-2; clone size: .; V gene: TRBV30; CDR3 DNA: TGTGCCTGGAGCCCGGACAGGGGAGAGTATGGCTACCCCTTC; CDR3 protein: CAWSPDRGEYGYPF
D gene: .; J gene: TRBJ1-5; clone size: few; V gene: TRBV18; CDR3 DNA: TGTGCCAGCTCACGTGGTTCGGGAATCAATCAGCCCCAGCATTTT; CDR3 protein: CASSRGSGINQPQHF
D gene: TRBD1; J gene: TRBJ1-4; clone size: .; V gene: TRBV5-4; CDR3 DNA: TGTGCCAGCAGCCCCGCCGGGACAGGGCATAATGAAAAACTGTTTTTT; CDR3 protein: CASSPAGTGHNEKLFF
D gene: TRBD2; J gene: TRBJ2-7; clone size: .; V gene: TRBV19; CDR3 DNA: TGTGCCAGTAGTATTAAGTTACTAGCGGGAGTAAACGAGCAGTACTTC; CDR3 protein: CASSIKLLAGVNEQYF
D gene: .; J gene: TRBJ2-1; clone size: .; V gene: TRBV6-4; CDR3 DNA: TGTGCCAGCAGTGACCCGGGTCGGGGGTGCTCCTACAATGAGCAGTTCTTC; CDR3 protein: CASSDPGRGCSYNEQFF
D gene: .; J gene: TRBJ1-2; clone size: once; V gene: TRBV7-9; CDR3 DNA: TGTGCCAGCAGCTTAAGTAAGGGGACTGAGGGGGGCTACACCTTC; CDR3 protein: CASSLSKGTEGGYTF
D gene: .; J gene: TRBJ1-5; clone size: .; V gene: TRBV19; CDR3 DNA: TGTGCCAGTTCTCGGAGGGAAGATGGCAATCAGCCCCAGCATTTT; CDR3 protein: CASSRREDGNQPQHF
D gene: .; J gene: TRBJ1-6; clone size: .; V gene: TRBV4-2; CDR3 DNA: TGTGCCAGCAGCCAAGACAGTTTCCATTCACCCCTCCACTTT; CDR3 protein: CASSQDSFHSPLHF